This T cell receptor (beta chain) was found in a study of blood T cells in healthy people across ages. Regarding the study as a whole: Naive T cell percentage by flow cytometry tracked strongly with beta diversity.

Primed by a sample-barcoded 5' primer and a J-beta primer mix, a second PCR proceeded for about 6 to 12 cycles. TCRdb re-analysed the 5' RACE reads in MiXCR, keeping a single row per CDR3 protein. The repertoire consists of 700,000 or so distinct CDR3 sequences, with roughly 41% occurring once and the leading ten covering 25% to 35%. Remarks on this clonotype: As yet, its antigen is unknown.

Sample donors were healthy Caucasian individuals that came from Russia, aged roughly 6 to 100. The CDR3 runs 15 residues. CDR1 is MNHEY and CDR2 is SVGEGT in the germline V gene. V lost 2 bases and J 0 bases, leaving 10 bases between the germline ends. Input material: blood. The V and J genes are TRBV6-2 or TRBV6-3 and TRBJ1-1, with D hard to call. The TCR comes from an elderly man in good health. The CDR3 DNA reads as TGTGCCAGCAGTTACCAAAGATACATGAACACTGAAGCTTTCTTT. This encodes CASSYQRYMNTEAFF.